Each of the 2 T cell receptor beta chains below was sequenced from the same sample in a study of T cell responses to AZD1222 COVID-19 vaccine. Measured with immunoSEQ multiplex PCR; TCRdb has only the in-frame clones, and not every one. Among 150,000 to 200,000 clones listed, roughly nine tenths were seen once. The input for sequencing was peripheral blood, taken 28 days after the second AZD1222 dose. These receptors came from an adult who received the AZD1222 COVID-19 vaccine.

The rearrangement links TRBV27 to TRBJ1-5, with no clear D. The CDR3 runs to 10 residues. Germline-derived CDR1 and CDR2 are MNHEY and SMNVEV (reference sequence). The ends were cut back, 8 bases at V and 5 bases at J, with 4 bases in the middle. DNA of the CDR3: TGTGCCAGCGGGTATCAGCCCCAGCATTTT. Translation: CASGYQPQHF.

The V gene is TRBV5-4, the J gene TRBJ1-2; possible D gene TRBD1, 5 bases. The CDR3 consists of 18 residues. V shed 3 bases and J shed 0 bases, with 21 bases lying between them. From germline, CDR1 is SGHNT and CDR2 YYREEE (reference sequence). The CDR3 loop reads CASSSLGEGSGPNYGYTF. CDR3 bases: TGTGCCAGCAGCTCCCTAGGGGAGGGAAGCGGTCCTAACTATGGCTACACCTTC.